Following are 26 T cell receptor beta chains from one sample sequenced in a study of T cell repertoires in cytomegalovirus infection. No antigen has been assigned to these receptors. TCRdb re-called the reads with MiXCR, one entry per CDR3 protein. The sample shows roughly 80,000 distinct CDR3 sequences, more than 20% of them seen only once. The sample here was CD8+ T cells from cultured PBMCs, taken from culture after CMV antigen stimulation. Every receptor here comes from a human donor in good health (CMV status not recorded). Some clones in this sample may be carry-over from other donors' samples.

Within the sample, this clonotype is medium-sized (0.01 to 0.1%). The rearrangement uses TRBV7-2 and TRBJ2-1; TRBD1 aligns across 7 bases. Germline CDR1 and CDR2: SGHTA and FQGNSA. CDR3 length: 17 amino acids. Losses at the gene ends were 2 bases for V and 3 bases for J; bases not matched to a gene: 10. The CDR3 DNA sequence: TGTGCCAGCAGCTTATTTGGGTGGGACAGTGACTACAATGAGCAGTTCTTC. This translates into CASSLFGWDSDYNEQFF.

This clonotype occurred once. The rearrangement joins TRBV5-6 to TRBJ2-1, with D possibly matching TRBD2 (5 bases). CDR3 size: 14 residues. The V gene's germline CDR1 is SGHDT and CDR2 YYEEEE. V was cut by 2 bases and J by 10 bases, with 16 bases left in between. The CDR3 sequence: CASSFLIPPGEQFF. For the CDR3, the DNA is TGTGCCAGCAGCTTTTTGATACCCCCGGGAGAGCAGTTCTTC.

Only one count was recorded for this clonotype. The chain employs TRBV30 and TRBJ1-5, with 8 bases identical to TRBD1. Germline CDR1 and CDR2: GTSNPN and SVGIG (reference sequence). This CDR3 spans 17 amino acids. Trimming at V came to 3 bases and at J to 1 base, leaving 11 bases not matched to a gene. In nucleotides, the CDR3 is TGTGCCTGGAGACCCGGGACAGGCCACGGGAGCAATCAGCCCCAGCATTTT. Its protein product is CAWRPGTGHGSNQPQHF.

This clonotype was observed many times. This chain uses TRBV28 with TRBJ1-2; D unresolved. CDR3 length: 12 residues. Germline-derived CDR1 and CDR2 are MDHEN and SYDVKM. V was clipped by 5 bases and J by 8 bases, with 12 bases between them. CDR3 residues: CASSRRALGYTF. The CDR3 nucleotides are TGTGCCAGCAGTCGGCGGGCCCTCGGCTACACCTTC.

The count of this clonotype is one. The CDR3 region is CSARSTGGTGELFF. CDR3 DNA sequence: TGCAGTGCTAGGTCGACAGGGGGAACCGGGGAGCTGTTTTTT. The chain joins TRBV20-1 to TRBJ2-2, with TRBD1 identical over 9 bases. Germline CDR1 is DFQATT and CDR2 is SNEGSKA (reference sequence). The CDR3 length is 14 residues. V lost 3 bases, J lost 5 bases, and 4 bases stayed unmatched.

This clonotype occurred many times. The chain is built from TRBV11-2 and TRBJ2-4, with TRBD1 as a possible D gene (5 bases). The CDR3 sequence is 18 residues long. Per the germline V gene, CDR1 is SGHAT and CDR2 is FQNNGV. Trimming shortened V by 0 bases and J by 1 base, and 16 bases separated the two germline ends. This chain's CDR3 is CASSLDRSSGKAKNIQYF. As DNA, the CDR3 is TGTGCCAGCAGCTTAGATAGATCGTCAGGGAAGGCCAAAAACATTCAGTACTTC. Full variable domain (outside the CDR3, taken from reference TRBV11-2 and TRBJ2-4): EAGVAQSPRYKIIEKRQSVAFWCNPISGHATLYWYQQILGQGPKLLIQFQNNGVVDDSQLPKDRFSAERLKGVDSTLKIQPAKLEDSAVYLCASSLDRSSGKAKNIQYFGAGTRLSVL.

The gene calls are TRBV20-1 and TRBJ1-2, with 7 positions matching TRBD1. The CDR3 is 11 residues long. V trimming: 6 bases; J trimming: 8 bases; junction bases outside the gene matches: 6. The germline V gene encodes CDR1 DFQATT and CDR2 SNEGSKA (reference sequence). The CDR3 is CSAQGSRGYTF. The CDR3 coding sequence is TGCAGTGCACAGGGGTCGAGAGGCTACACCTTC.

The chain employs TRBV27 and TRBJ2-3; 10 bases align to TRBD1. Germline V lookup: CDR1 MNHEY, CDR2 SMNVEV (reference sequence). The CDR3 extends over 15 amino acids. With V trimmed by 3 bases and J by 4 bases, 4 bases remained unmatched. In DNA, the CDR3 is TGTGCCAGCAGTTTTATGACAGGGGGCGCAGATACGCAGTATTTT. Translating gives CASSFMTGGADTQYF.

This clonotype was observed many times. V usage is TRBV15 and J usage is TRBJ2-7, with 7 bases lining up with TRBD2. Trimming cost V 3 bases and J 2 bases; bases outside gene matches: 10. This CDR3 contains 16 residues. Germline assignment: CDR1 LNHNV and CDR2 YYDKDF (reference sequence). For the CDR3, the DNA is TGTGCCACCAGCAGTTCCGAGGGCGGGAGAACCTACGAGCAGTACTTC. As protein: CATSSSEGGRTYEQYF.

The V gene is TRBV7-6, the J gene TRBJ1-6; D not certain. This CDR3 is 20 amino acids long. V dropped 4 bases and J dropped 8 bases, with 30 bases sitting between them. CDR1 is SGHVS, CDR2 FNYEAQ, per germline. This chain's CDR3 is CASSSVPPLAVRPRDSPLHF. The CDR3 nucleotides are TGTGCCAGCAGCTCCGTACCTCCCTTGGCGGTCCGGCCGAGGGATTCACCCCTCCACTTT.

With respect to this clonotype: This may stem from a read error, because a much larger clone lies one nucleotide away. The V call is TRBV7-9, the J call TRBJ2-1, with D unclear. Per germline, CDR1 SEHNR and CDR2 FQNEAQ (reference sequence). The CDR3 runs 11 residues. CDR3 DNA sequence: TGTGCCGGCAGCGAATCACGAGAGCAGTTCTTC. This sequence encodes CAGSESREQFF.

This clonotype showed up many times. This sequence joins TRBV2 and TRBJ2-5; TRBD1 matches 7 bases. Germline V gene lookup returns CDR1 SNHLY and CDR2 FYNNEI. The CDR3 is 15 amino acids. The V segment lost 6 bases and the J segment 2 bases; nucleotides outside the gene matches: 9. CDR3 coding DNA: TGTGCCAGCAGGCCGGTGACAGGGCGACAAGAGACCCAGTACTTC. This gives the protein CASRPVTGRQETQYF.

This clonotype was counted once. The chain couples TRBV6-2 or TRBV6-3 to TRBJ2-7, with 9 bases that match TRBD2. CDR1 and CDR2 from the germline V gene are MNHEY and SVGEGT. The CDR3 sequence is 16 residues long. V shed 0 bases and J 4 bases; nucleotides not matched to a gene: 7. CDR3 in amino acids: CASSYSKVAGEYEQYF. The CDR3 DNA follows: TGTGCCAGCAGTTACTCGAAAGTAGCGGGAGAATACGAGCAGTACTTC.

This clonotype came up many times. This chain links TRBV12-3 or TRBV12-4 with TRBJ1-2; 10 bases are shared with TRBD1. V shed 4 bases and J 5 bases; nucleotides not matched to a gene: 7. This CDR3 has 15 amino acids. The CDR3 here is CASSSPGQGLYGYTF. CDR3 nucleotide sequence: TGTGCCAGCAGTTCCCCGGGACAGGGGTTATATGGCTACACCTTC.

The table lists this clonotype with many counts. The CDR3 DNA sequence: TGTGCCAGCAGCGAGGGACAGGGGACCGCCTACGAGCAGTACTTC. Protein product: CASSEGQGTAYEQYF. The chain combines TRBV7-6 with TRBJ2-7; the match to TRBD1 covers 10 bases. CDR3 length: 15 residues. The germline gives CDR1 SGHVS, CDR2 FNYEAQ. Germline trimming cut 5 bases from V and 2 bases from J; bases unmatched to any gene: 6.

The rearrangement links TRBV5-4 to TRBJ1-1; the match to TRBD1 covers 8 bases. The CDR3 is 13 residues long. The V segment lost 2 bases and the J segment 6 bases; nucleotides outside the gene matches: 3. From germline, CDR1 is SGHNT and CDR2 YYREEE (reference sequence). The CDR3 coding sequence is TGTGCCAGCAGCTTTGACAGGGGACCTGAAGCTTTCTTT. It translates to CASSFDRGPEAFF.

At least ten counts were recorded for this clonotype. The chain has TRBV7-9 and TRBJ2-1; 8 nucleotides line up with TRBD1. Germline V lookup: CDR1 SEHNR, CDR2 FQNEAQ (reference sequence). The trim removed 3 bases at V and 4 bases at J, leaving 5 bases unmatched. The CDR3 contains 15 residues. The CDR3 loop reads CASSLGRTGYNEQFF. The CDR3 bases are TGTGCCAGCAGCTTGGGCAGGACAGGGTACAATGAGCAGTTCTTC.

The chain employs TRBV4-2 and TRBJ1-1, with no clear D. Per germline, CDR1 LGHNA and CDR2 YNFKEQ. V lost 1 base and J 1 base, leaving 10 bases between the germline ends. This CDR3 is 15 amino acids long. CDR3 loop: CASSQAFNENTEAFF. The CDR3 DNA is TGTGCCAGCAGCCAAGCTTTTAACGAGAACACTGAAGCTTTCTTT.

This clonotype was recorded at least ten times. The chain uses TRBV14 and TRBJ1-1; no clear D. In germline, CDR1 is SGHDN, CDR2 FVKESK. The CDR3 runs to 13 residues. V lost 0 bases, J lost 8 bases, and 10 bases lay in between. The CDR3 DNA is TGTGCCAGCAGCCAAGATTCGCCTTTCGAAGCTTTCTTT. Translating gives CASSQDSPFEAFF.

In this sample, this clonotype turned up a few times. The rearrangement uses TRBV27 and TRBJ2-1; the D call may be TRBD1 or TRBD2 (5 bases each). Germline lookup yields CDR1 MNHEY and CDR2 SMNVEV (reference sequence). The CDR3 spans 19 residues. The V end was cut by 2 bases, the J end by 0 bases, with 20 bases between. In nucleotides, the CDR3 is TGTGCCAGCAGTTTAATCTCTAATTATGGGGGAAGCTCCTACAATGAGCAGTTCTTC. It yields the protein CASSLISNYGGSSYNEQFF.

This clonotype was counted only a few times. The J gene is TRBJ2-1, the V gene TRBV7-9; the D gene is possibly TRBD2 (5 bases). V lost 8 bases and J 5 bases, leaving 13 bases between the germline ends. CDR1 is SEHNR, CDR2 FQNEAQ, per germline (reference sequence). The CDR3 is 13 amino acids. The CDR3 here is CASRIGVHNEQFF. Here the CDR3 DNA reads TGTGCCAGCCGAATCGGGGTGCACAATGAGCAGTTCTTC.

This clonotype was counted at least ten times. The chain carries TRBV7-8 and TRBJ2-7; 8 nucleotides align to TRBD1. The CDR3 runs 15 residues. Losses at the gene ends were 5 bases for V and 2 bases for J; bases not matched to a gene: 8. Germline loops: CDR1 SGHVS, CDR2 FQNEAQ. The CDR3, as DNA: TGTGCCAGCAGCCCCCGGACAGGGACGACCTACGAGCAGTACTTC. Translating gives CASSPRTGTTYEQYF.

This clonotype occurred once. The germline gene is not matched at one end of the junction; a read error may be the cause. The genes are TRBV11-3 and TRBJ1-2; 10 bases agree with TRBD1. The CDR3 has 16 residues. The germline CDR1 and CDR2 sequences are SGHNT and YENEEA. This CDR3 reads CVSSLLPGQGSYGYTF. The CDR3 nucleotides are TGTGTCAGCAGCTTACTGCCGGGACAGGGGAGCTATGGCTACACCTTC.

The chain has TRBV7-9 and TRBJ1-2; D gene ambiguous. Per the germline V gene, CDR1 is SEHNR and CDR2 is FQNEAQ (reference sequence). The CDR3 extends over 13 amino acids. Trimming stripped 4 bases from V and 0 bases from J, with 6 bases between. CDR3 DNA sequence: TGTGCCAGCAGCTCGGGCGCTAACTATGGCTACACCTTC. This codes for CASSSGANYGYTF.

The V gene is TRBV6-6, the J gene TRBJ1-3, with 11 positions matching TRBD1. Trimming removed 2 bases from V and 11 bases from J; junction bases left unmatched: 8. The germline V gene encodes CDR1 MNHNY and CDR2 SVGAGI (reference sequence). This CDR3 spans 15 amino acids. The CDR3 loop reads CASSYPGQGGPSIYF. For the CDR3, the DNA is TGTGCCAGCAGTTACCCGGGACAGGGGGGCCCCTCCATATATTTT.

This clonotype turned up a few times. The genes are TRBV12-3 or TRBV12-4 and TRBJ1-5; 8 bases are shared with TRBD1. The CDR3 consists of 14 residues. The V gene end was trimmed by 5 bases and the J gene end by 5 bases; junction bases not matched to a gene: 5. This CDR3 reads CASSTGQGHQPQHF. CDR3 nucleotide sequence: TGTGCCAGCAGTACAGGACAGGGACATCAGCCCCAGCATTTT.